The rows below give T cell receptor beta chains drawn from one sample of a study of cytomegalovirus exposure and HLA in healthy donors. Generated by immunoSEQ multiplex PCR, the TCRdb table keeps only in-frame clones and is missing some. Of about 110,000 clones in the sample, 70% were seen once. Sequenced: PBMCs. These receptors came from a man aged 40-49 years in good health and CMV-seropositive. The CDR3 runs from the conserved cysteine through the conserved F or W. The order of the fields is V gene, J gene, D gene, clone size, CDR3 DNA, CDR3 protein. The D gene is left open where the match is weak. Not all rows give a size; the values are once, few, many and, for expanded clones, a class.

V gene: TRBV7-9; J gene: TRBJ1-1; D gene: TRBD1; clone size: few; CDR3 DNA: TGTGCCAGCAGCTCAAGAGGGGGCGACACAGCCTCGAACACTGAAGCTTTCTTT; CDR3 protein: CASSSRGGDTASNTEAFF
V gene: TRBV27; J gene: TRBJ1-1; D gene: NA; clone size: NA; CDR3 DNA: TGTGCCAGCTCCACGGGGGGGCTGAACACTGAAGCTTTCTTT; CDR3 protein: CASSTGGLNTEAFF
V gene: TRBV15; J gene: TRBJ2-3; D gene: TRBD2; clone size: once; CDR3 DNA: TGTGCCACCAGCAGAGCGGGAGGGCCCACAGATACGCAGTATTTT; CDR3 protein: CATSRAGGPTDTQYF
V gene: TRBV27; J gene: TRBJ1-4; D gene: NA; clone size: once; CDR3 DNA: TGTGCCAGCAGTTTATCAGGGGCAGAAAAACTGTTTTTT; CDR3 protein: CASSLSGAEKLFF
V gene: TRBV5-6; J gene: TRBJ2-1; D gene: TRBD2; clone size: NA; CDR3 DNA: TGTGCCAGCAGCTCCCTGGGAGGTTTGGCGGGGGGGTCTAGGGATGAGCAGTTCTTC; CDR3 protein: CASSSLGGLAGGSRDEQFF
V gene: TRBV15; J gene: TRBJ1-2; D gene: NA; clone size: NA; CDR3 DNA: TGTGCCACCAGCCCAACAGGAGTTAACTATGGCTACACCTTC; CDR3 protein: CATSPTGVNYGYTF
V gene: TRBV7-2; J gene: TRBJ2-4; D gene: NA; clone size: once; CDR3 DNA: TGTGCCAGCAGCTTTGGGCTAGCCAAAAACATTCAGTACTTC; CDR3 protein: CASSFGLAKNIQYF
V gene: TRBV28; J gene: TRBJ2-1; D gene: NA; clone size: NA; CDR3 DNA: TGTGCCAGCAGTCGAGACAGGAGCTCCTACAATGAGCAGTTCTTC; CDR3 protein: CASSRDRSSYNEQFF
V gene: TRBV27; J gene: TRBJ1-1; D gene: NA; clone size: NA; CDR3 DNA: TGTGCCAGCAGTTCGTACAGCTTCATGAACACTGAAGCTTTCTTT; CDR3 protein: CASSSYSFMNTEAFF
V gene: TRBV11-3; J gene: TRBJ2-3; D gene: NA; clone size: NA; CDR3 DNA: TGTGCCAGCAGCTTAACCGGGAGTGCAGATACGCAGTATTTT; CDR3 protein: CASSLTGSADTQYF
V gene: TRBV6-4; J gene: TRBJ2-5; D gene: TRBD2; clone size: NA; CDR3 DNA: TGTGCCAGCAGTGACCTGCCCGGACTAGCGGATCAAGAGACCCAGTACTTC; CDR3 protein: CASSDLPGLADQETQYF
V gene: TRBV7-7; J gene: TRBJ2-1; D gene: NA; clone size: NA; CDR3 DNA: TGTGCTAGCAGCCCTTATCAGACTAGCAATGAGCAGTTCTTC; CDR3 protein: CASSPYQTSNEQFF
V gene: TRBV11-2; J gene: TRBJ1-2; D gene: NA; clone size: NA; CDR3 DNA: TGTGCCAGCAGCTCGACGGGAAGCTATGGCTACACCTTC; CDR3 protein: CASSSTGSYGYTF
V gene: TRBV9; J gene: TRBJ2-5; D gene: TRBD2; clone size: few; CDR3 DNA: TGTGCCAGCAGCGGTAGCGGGAGTTTGGAGACCCAGTACTTC; CDR3 protein: CASSGSGSLETQYF
V gene: TRBV15; J gene: TRBJ2-5; D gene: NA; clone size: NA; CDR3 DNA: TGTGCCACCAGCACGTGGGGGGTAAGAGAGACCCAGTACTTC; CDR3 protein: CATSTWGVRETQYF
V gene: TRBV6-5; J gene: TRBJ1-5; D gene: TRBD1; clone size: once; CDR3 DNA: TGTGCCAGCAGCCCCAGGGGGCTGAGCAATCAGCCCCAGCATTTT; CDR3 protein: CASSPRGLSNQPQHF
V gene: TRBV4-1; J gene: TRBJ1-2; D gene: TRBD1; clone size: few; CDR3 DNA: TGCGCCAGCAGCCAACCTACAGGGGACGAGGGCTACACCTTC; CDR3 protein: CASSQPTGDEGYTF
V gene: TRBV6-5; J gene: TRBJ1-2; D gene: TRBD1; clone size: NA; CDR3 DNA: TGTGCCAGCAGTTCGGCCTTTGACAGGGTCCATGGCTACACCTTC; CDR3 protein: CASSSAFDRVHGYTF
V gene: TRBV27; J gene: TRBJ2-1; D gene: TRBD2; clone size: once; CDR3 DNA: TGTGCCAGCAGTTTCATATCTGCTCGGACTAGCGGGGGCTACAATGAGCAGTTCTTC; CDR3 protein: CASSFISARTSGGYNEQFF
V gene: TRBV30; J gene: TRBJ1-5; D gene: NA; clone size: NA; CDR3 DNA: TGTGCCTGGAGCGCGGGACGGACAAATCAGCCCCAGCATTTT; CDR3 protein: CAWSAGRTNQPQHF
V gene: TRBV6-5; J gene: TRBJ2-7; D gene: NA; clone size: NA; CDR3 DNA: TGTGCCAGCAGCCCCCCCCGGGGCGAGCAGTACTTC; CDR3 protein: CASSPPRGEQYF